These 25 T cell receptor beta chains were sequenced from one sample in a study of T cells after yellow fever vaccination. TCRdb reanalysed the 5' RACE reads using MiXCR and keeps one entry per CDR3 protein. The table includes under 250,000 distinct CDR3 sequences, 3% to 3.5% detected once. Sequenced here: CD4+ T cells sorted from PBMCs, sampled 10 days after the yellow fever booster vaccination. Receptor source: a man between 18 and 35 years old who received the YFV17D yellow fever vaccine.

This clonotype was detected a few times. The chain recombines TRBV6-5 with TRBJ1-3; maybe TRBD1 (6 bases). The germline V gene has CDR1 MNHEY and CDR2 SVGAGI. The CDR3 is 15 residues long. The V gene lost 2 bases and the J gene lost 4 bases, with 12 bases spanning the gap. The CDR3 spells CASSYGGGRGNTIYF. DNA of the CDR3: TGTGCCAGCAGTTACGGGGGCGGTCGAGGAAACACCATATATTTT.

There are a few counts of this clonotype. V usage is TRBV29-1 and J usage is TRBJ2-1; TRBD1 is a possible D gene (6 bases). The CDR3 totals 14 residues. The ends were cut back, 0 bases at V and 2 bases at J, with 8 bases in the middle. The germline V gene encodes CDR1 SQVTM and CDR2 ANQGSEA. CDR3 sequence (DNA): TGCAGCGTTGAAGAACAGGGCACCTACAATGAGCAGTTCTTC. Translated, it gives CSVEEQGTYNEQFF.

There are a few counts of this clonotype. The chain recombines TRBV5-1 with TRBJ1-6, with D hard to call. Trimming removed 0 bases from V and 7 bases from J, with 5 bases in between. Germline CDR1 reads SGHRS; CDR2 reads YFSETQ. The CDR3 covers 13 residues. CDR3 in amino acids: CASSLDPNSPLHF. The CDR3 nucleotides are TGCGCCAGCAGCTTGGACCCGAATTCACCCCTCCACTTT.

This clonotype was counted many times. The gene calls are TRBV12-3 or TRBV12-4 and TRBJ2-2, with 8 bases fitting TRBD1. Unmatched junction bases numbered 24, after V lost 7 bases and J lost 8 bases. CDR3 size: 19 residues. The CDR3 coding sequence is TGTGCCAGCACCAATAGATGGCCGTCGGGACAGGTGGTGATGGGGGAGCTGTTTTTT. This encodes CASTNRWPSGQVVMGELFF.

This clonotype was seen at least ten times. The chain combines TRBV27 with TRBJ1-1, with D perhaps TRBD1 (6 bases). The CDR3 spans 15 residues. Trimming removed 2 bases from V and 0 bases from J, with 10 bases in between. Per the germline V gene, CDR1 is MNHEY and CDR2 is SMNVEV (reference sequence). CDR3 sequence (DNA): TGTGCCAGCAGTTTAACCGGACAGCTGAACACTGAAGCTTTCTTT. Translation: CASSLTGQLNTEAFF.

This clonotype has a handful of counts. The chain is built from TRBV18 and TRBJ2-7, with 10 nucleotides matching TRBD2. V was pared by 5 bases and J by 7 bases, with 5 bases of the junction left unmatched. CDR3 length: 13 amino acids. From germline, CDR1 is KGHSH and CDR2 LQKENI. CDR3 region: CASSSSGGDEQYV. For the CDR3, the DNA is TGTGCCAGCTCATCGAGCGGGGGGGATGAGCAGTACGTC.

This clonotype was counted at least ten times. The V and J genes are TRBV6-5 and TRBJ2-7, with 10 bases fitting TRBD2. Germline CDR1 MNHEY, CDR2 SVGAGI. V shed 5 bases, J shed 1 base, and the junction held 8 bases outside the gene matches. This CDR3 is built from 16 residues. The DNA of the CDR3 is TGTGCCAGCAGTCACGCCTTAGCGGGGGGTTCCTACGAGCAGTACTTC. It translates to CASSHALAGGSYEQYF.

The sample holds a few counts of this clonotype. This chain joins TRBV7-2 and TRBJ1-5, with 8 bases fitting TRBD1. The V segment lost 5 bases and the J segment 7 bases; nucleotides outside the gene matches: 10. This CDR3 spans 15 amino acids. Germline V gives CDR1 SGHTA, CDR2 FQGNSA. The CDR3 spells CASSPTGQGGQPQHF. Written as DNA, the CDR3 is TGTGCCAGCAGCCCGACCGGACAGGGAGGGCAGCCCCAGCATTTT.

This clonotype was seen ten or more times. The rearrangement joins TRBV5-6 to TRBJ2-3; D is perhaps TRBD1 (6 bases). This CDR3 is built from 14 residues. Between the trimmed V and J ends, which lost 6 bases and 5 bases, there was a span of 16 bases. Germline V lookup: CDR1 SGHDT, CDR2 YYEEEE. The DNA for the CDR3 is TGTGCCAGCATGGGTTGGGGGCATGAAGATACGCAGTATTTT. As protein: CASMGWGHEDTQYF.

Worth noting for this clonotype: A much larger clone sits a single nucleotide away, making a read error possible. The rearrangement links TRBV7-2 to TRBJ1-5; D is unresolved. The CDR3 contains 15 residues. Germline-derived CDR1 and CDR2 are SGHTA and FQGNSA. The CDR3 coding sequence is TGTGCCGGCAGCTTAGTGCCAGAGAGCAATCAGCCCCAGCATTTT. Amino acid sequence: CAGSLVPESNQPQHF.

This clonotype has a count of ten or more. The chain recombines TRBV3-1 with TRBJ2-5, with D perhaps matching TRBD2 (6 bases). Trimming removed 1 base at V and 5 bases at J, with 11 bases between. Germline loops: CDR1 LGHDT, CDR2 YNNKEL (reference sequence). The CDR3 length is 14 residues. The CDR3 reads CASSQVLASETQYF. For the CDR3, the DNA is TGTGCCAGCAGCCAAGTCCTAGCGTCTGAGACCCAGTACTTC.

This clonotype was seen at least ten times. This chain uses TRBV12-5 with TRBJ2-1, with D tentatively TRBD1 or TRBD2 (6 bases each). Deletions cut 6 bases from V and 3 bases from J, with 18 bases between. Per the germline V gene, CDR1 is LGHNT and CDR2 is FRNRAP. CDR3 length: 16 residues. CDR3 loop: CASGPSTGALYNEQFF. The CDR3 DNA is TGTGCTAGTGGACCGTCGACGGGGGCCCTCTACAATGAGCAGTTCTTC. The variable domain in full, completed from reference TRBV12-5 and TRBJ2-1, reads DARVTQTPRHKVTEMGQEVTMRCQPILGHNTVFWYRQTMMQGLELLAYFRNRAPLDDSGMPKDRFSAEMPDATLATLKIQPSEPRDSAVYFCASGPSTGALYNEQFFGPGTRLTVL.

V is TRBV25-1 and J is TRBJ2-4, with 10 bases aligning to TRBD1. Trimming took 3 bases from V and 7 from J; bases not matched to a gene: 6. Germline V CDR1 and CDR2: MGHDK, SYGVNS. The CDR3 loop spans 15 amino acids. The CDR3 DNA is TGTGCCAGCAGTGATAACCGGGACAGGGGTAACATTCAGTACTTC. As protein: CASSDNRDRGNIQYF.

This clonotype was detected ten times or more. The chain couples TRBV20-1 to TRBJ2-1; 7 bases are shared with TRBD2. Germline values: CDR1 DFQATT, CDR2 SNEGSKA (reference sequence). The V segment lost 8 bases and the J segment 1 base; nucleotides outside the gene matches: 20. The CDR3 length is 18 residues. Here the CDR3 DNA reads TGCAGTACGGATAAATGGCCGGAACTGGGACTATCCTACAATGAGCAGTTCTTC. As protein: CSTDKWPELGLSYNEQFF.

This clonotype has a handful of counts. The rearrangement links TRBV7-2 to TRBJ1-6, with 10 bases fitting TRBD1. V lost 5 bases, J lost 6 bases, and 7 bases stayed unmatched. The germline gives CDR1 SGHTA, CDR2 FQGNSA. This CDR3 has 16 amino acids. Here the CDR3 reads CASSPRQGAANSPLHF. In nucleotides, the CDR3 is TGTGCCAGCAGCCCAAGACAGGGGGCTGCTAATTCACCCCTCCACTTT.

In this sample, this clonotype turned up many times. V is TRBV19 and J is TRBJ2-2; TRBD2 might be the D (6 bases). Germline CDR1 and CDR2: LNHDA and SQIVND (reference sequence). V lost 4 bases and J 6 bases, leaving 15 bases between the germline ends. The CDR3 sequence is 15 residues long. The CDR3 nucleotides are TGTGCCAGTAGTAACGTCGGCGGGGTTCCCGGGGAGCTGTTTTTT. Encoded protein: CASSNVGGVPGELFF. Looking up the rest from reference TRBV19 and TRBJ2-2 gives the full variable domain: DGGITQSPKYLFRKEGQNVTLSCEQNLNHDAMYWYRQDPGQGLRLIYYSQIVNDFQKGDIAEGYSVSREKKESFPLTVTSAQKNPTAFYLCASSNVGGVPGELFFGEGSRLTVL.

This clonotype was seen repeatedly, ten times or more. The chain has TRBV12-3 or TRBV12-4 and TRBJ2-7, with TRBD1 as a possible D gene (5 bases). V shed 0 bases and J shed 2 bases, with 14 bases lying between them. The CDR3 length is 16 residues. For the CDR3, the DNA is TGTGCCAGCAGTTTAGCCCTATCGTCCAGGGCCTACGAGCAGTACTTC. Translating it yields CASSLALSSRAYEQYF.

The rearrangement links TRBV10-3 to TRBJ2-2; D call uncertain. The CDR3 length is 11 residues. Per germline, CDR1 ENHRY and CDR2 SYGVKD. Trimming pared 11 bases from V and 1 base from J, leaving 5 bases between. For the CDR3, the DNA is TGTGCCGTCGGGAACACCGGGGAGCTGTTTTTT. Protein: CAVGNTGELFF.

In its sample, this clonotype was seen a few times. CDR3 in DNA: TGCAGTGCCAAACGGGGGGCGTCAAACAATGAGCAGTTCTTC. Protein product: CSAKRGASNNEQFF. The chain links TRBV20-1 to TRBJ2-1, with D maybe TRBD2 (7 bases). CDR1 is DFQATT, CDR2 SNEGSKA, per germline (reference sequence). Deletions cut 6 bases from V and 5 bases from J, with 17 bases between. This CDR3 spans 14 amino acids.

This chain joins TRBV7-9 and TRBJ1-4; D gene unclear. This CDR3 has 12 amino acids. Germline V lookup: CDR1 SEHNR, CDR2 FQNEAQ (reference sequence). Trimming shortened V by 6 bases and J by 8 bases, and 10 bases separated the two germline ends. In DNA form, the CDR3 reads TGTGCCAGCAGTCTCGCCAGGGAAAAACTGTTTTTT. It translates to CASSLAREKLFF.

This clonotype showed up many times. This sequence joins TRBV12-3 or TRBV12-4 and TRBJ2-2; tentative D call: TRBD1 (5 bases). Trimming stripped 5 bases from V and 1 base from J, with 5 bases between. The CDR3 has 13 amino acids. The chain's CDR3 is CASSTGNTGELFF. CDR3 coding DNA: TGTGCCAGCAGTACAGGGAACACCGGGGAGCTGTTTTTT.

A few counts support this clonotype. The chain recombines TRBV7-2 with TRBJ2-1, with D unclear. The V gene lost 1 base and the J gene lost 9 bases, with 16 bases spanning the gap. Germline loops: CDR1 SGHTA, CDR2 FQGNSA. The CDR3 extends over 15 amino acids. The DNA of the CDR3 is TGTGCCAGCAGCTTAGTAGTAGGCTCGGGTTCTGAGCAGTTCTTC. Residues: CASSLVVGSGSEQFF. Based on the CDR3 plus reference TRBV7-2 and TRBJ2-1, the full variable domain is GAGVSQSPSNKVTEKGKDVELRCDPISGHTALYWYRQSLGQGLEFLIYFQGNSAPDKSGLPSDRFSAERTGGSVSTLTIQRTQQEDSAVYLCASSLVVGSGSEQFFGPGTRLTVL.

This clonotype was detected a few times. The CDR3 spells CSAIGDRAAEQYV. In DNA, the CDR3 is TGCAGTGCCATAGGGGACAGGGCGGCCGAGCAGTACGTC. The J gene is TRBJ2-7, the V gene TRBV20-1; 9 bases agree with TRBD1. This CDR3 contains 13 residues. Germline CDR1 and CDR2: DFQATT and SNEGSKA (reference sequence). The ends lost 6 bases at V and 6 bases at J; junction bases unmatched: 9.

There are many counts of this clonotype. The chain carries TRBV5-1 and TRBJ2-5; possible D gene TRBD1, 6 bases. Germline V gene lookup returns CDR1 SGHRS and CDR2 YFSETQ. The CDR3 spans 15 residues. V lost 0 bases and J lost 1, with 10 bases in between. Here the CDR3 reads CASSLGGGLQETQYF. The CDR3 DNA sequence: TGCGCCAGCAGCTTGGGAGGGGGTCTCCAAGAGACCCAGTACTTC.

This clonotype was observed at least ten times. The chain has TRBV5-5 and TRBJ1-3, with TRBD1 matching over 7 bases. The CDR3 loop spans 14 amino acids. Germline loops: CDR1 SGHKS, CDR2 YYEKEE (reference sequence). With V trimmed by 7 bases and J by 4 bases, 8 bases remained unmatched. The CDR3 loop is CASSQGPAGNTIYF. The CDR3 nucleotides read TGTGCCAGCTCACAGGGGCCCGCGGGAAACACCATATATTTT.